This TCR beta chain was retrieved from a study of T-cell reconstitution after alpha-beta-depleted transplantation in children. Preparation of the TCRbeta library involved a method that used unique molecular identifiers. From the PCR reads, TCRdb called clonotypes with MiXCR, one entry per CDR3 protein. Of approximately 200,000 distinct CDR3 sequences in the sample, roughly 6.5% were seen once. Losses at the gene ends were 5 bases for V and 6 bases for J; bases not matched to a gene: 14. The CDR3 consists of 16 residues. Per the germline V gene, CDR1 is SGHVS and CDR2 is FNYEAQ. This clonotype was seen only a few times.

The sample here was PBMCs, taken before TCRalphabeta/CD19-depleted stem cell transplant. V usage is TRBV7-6 and J usage is TRBJ1-1; 8 bases map to TRBD1. The TCR comes from a girl less than two years old with combined immunodeficiency, due to receive a stem cell transplant. As DNA, the CDR3 is TGTGCCAGCAGCACACTTGCGGGAGGGACAGGCTCTGAAGCTTTCTTT. Translated: CASSTLAGGTGSEAFF.